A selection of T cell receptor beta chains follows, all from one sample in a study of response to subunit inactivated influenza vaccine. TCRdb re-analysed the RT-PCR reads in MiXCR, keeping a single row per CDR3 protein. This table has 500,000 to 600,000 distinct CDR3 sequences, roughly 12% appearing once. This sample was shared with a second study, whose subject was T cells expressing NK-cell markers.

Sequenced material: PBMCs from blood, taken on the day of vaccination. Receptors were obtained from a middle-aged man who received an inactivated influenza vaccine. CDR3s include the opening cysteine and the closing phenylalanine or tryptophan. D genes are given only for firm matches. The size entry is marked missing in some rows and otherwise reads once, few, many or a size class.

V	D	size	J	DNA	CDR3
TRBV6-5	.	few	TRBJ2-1	TGTGCCAGCAGTTACTCGTGGGATGGGGCCTACAATGAGCAGTTCTTC	CASSYSWDGAYNEQFF
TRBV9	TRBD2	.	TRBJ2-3	TGTGCCAGCAGCGTAGAGTGGAGCGGGAGTGGCACAGATACGCAGTATTTT	CASSVEWSGSGTDTQYF
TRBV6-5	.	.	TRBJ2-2	TGTGCCAGCAGTTCGGTACAGGGGAACACCGGGGAGCTGTTTTTT	CASSSVQGNTGELFF
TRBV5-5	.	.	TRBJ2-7	TGTGCCAGCAGCACCCGGGACCCACTATTGGGCTACGAGCAGTACTTC	CASSTRDPLLGYEQYF
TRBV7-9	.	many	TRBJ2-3	TGTGCCAGCAGCCCCGACCTGTCCACAGATACGCAGTATTTT	CASSPDLSTDTQYF
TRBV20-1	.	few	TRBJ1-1	TGCAGTGCTGGCCGGGCGTTAGGTTTCTTT	CSAGRALGFF
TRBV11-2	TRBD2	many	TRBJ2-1	TGTGCCAGCAGGAGCGGGGGAATTTCCAATGAGCAGTTCTTC	CASRSGGISNEQFF
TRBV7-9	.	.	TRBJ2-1	TGTGCCAGCACCTTCCCGGGCGGGGATGAGCAGTTCTTC	CASTFPGGDEQFF
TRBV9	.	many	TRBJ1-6	TGTGCCAGCAGCGGGCAGGAGAATAATTCACCCCTCCACTTT	CASSGQENNSPLHF
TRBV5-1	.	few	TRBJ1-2	TGCGCCAGCAGCACAAGGGAGAACTATGGCTACACCTTC	CASSTRENYGYTF
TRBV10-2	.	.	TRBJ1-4	TGCGCCAGCAGGGAGGTTGGCGAAAAACTGTTTTTT	CASREVGEKLFF
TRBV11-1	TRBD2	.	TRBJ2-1	TGTGCCTTCTGCTTAGCGGTCTCACTAGCGGGAGGAGTTTACAATGAGCAGTTCTTC	CAFCLAVSLAGGVYNEQFF
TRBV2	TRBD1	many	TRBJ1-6	TGTGCCAGCAGAACGGACAGGGGCGGATATTCACCCCTCCACTTT	CASRTDRGGYSPLHF
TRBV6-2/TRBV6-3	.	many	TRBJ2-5	TGTGCCAGCAGCCAAGGGCAGACCCAGTACTTC	CASSQGQTQYF
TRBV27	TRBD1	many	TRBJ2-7	TGTGCCAGCAGTTTCTCCGGGACAGGGCGCGAGCAGTACTTC	CASSFSGTGREQYF
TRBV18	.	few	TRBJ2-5	TGTGCCAGCTCACCGCAAGGGACAAAACAAGAGACCCAGTACTTC	CASSPQGTKQETQYF
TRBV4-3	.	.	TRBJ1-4	TGCGCCAGCAGCCCCCTTTTCGGGCAGGGTTCTTTAAATGAAAAACTGTTTTTT	CASSPLFGQGSLNEKLFF
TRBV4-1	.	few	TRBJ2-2	TGCGCCAGCAGCCAAGATGGGGTTTTGGGCACCGGGGAGCTGTTTTTT	CASSQDGVLGTGELFF
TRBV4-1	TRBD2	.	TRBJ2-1	TGCGCCAGCAGCCAAGATCCGACTAGCGGGACAAGTGAGCAGTTCTTC	CASSQDPTSGTSEQFF
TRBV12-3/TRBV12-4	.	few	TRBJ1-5	TGTGCCAGCAGTTTAGCGTCAGCCAATCAGCCCCAGCATTTT	CASSLASANQPQHF
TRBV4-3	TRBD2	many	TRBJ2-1	TGCGCCAGCAGCCAGGTGACTAGCGGTTGGAATGAGCAGTTCTTC	CASSQVTSGWNEQFF
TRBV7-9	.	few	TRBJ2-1	TGTGCCAGCAGCTTAGTCTCGGGAGAGGGAGATGAGCAGTTCTTC	CASSLVSGEGDEQFF
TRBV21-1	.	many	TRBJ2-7	TGTGCCAGCAGCTCCGGGAAGGCAGGGGGCGCTTACGAGCAGTACTTC	CASSSGKAGGAYEQYF
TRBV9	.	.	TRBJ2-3	TGTGCCAGCAGCGTAGGCCACTCCGTCACAGATACGCAGTATTTT	CASSVGHSVTDTQYF
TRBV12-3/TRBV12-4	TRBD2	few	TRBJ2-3	TGTGCCAGCAGTTTATGGGGCGGGGGGGCATCAGATACGCAGTATTTT	CASSLWGGGASDTQYF
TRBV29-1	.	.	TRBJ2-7	TGCAGCGTTGAAGGTCTCCGGGACACCTCCTACGAGCAGTACTTC	CSVEGLRDTSYEQYF
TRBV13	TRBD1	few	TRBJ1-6	TGTGCCAGCAGCTTAACGGGGGACAGGGGGAATTCACCCCTCCACTTT	CASSLTGDRGNSPLHF
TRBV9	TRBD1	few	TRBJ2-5	TGTGCCAGCAGCGCCTCCGGACAGGGTGGTCAAGAGACCCAGTACTTC	CASSASGQGGQETQYF
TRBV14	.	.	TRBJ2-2	TGTGCCAGCAGCCACCGACGAACTGGGGAGCTGTTTTTT	CASSHRRTGELFF
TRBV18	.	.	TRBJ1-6	TGTGCCAGCTCACCGGCAGACAATAATTCACCCCTCCACTTT	CASSPADNNSPLHF
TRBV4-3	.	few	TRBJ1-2	TGCGCCAGCAGCCAAGAATATTACAGAGACTATGGCTACACCTTC	CASSQEYYRDYGYTF
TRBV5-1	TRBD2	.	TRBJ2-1	TGCGCCAGCAGCGCTGGGACTAGCGGGAGGTCTTACAATGAGCAGTTCTTC	CASSAGTSGRSYNEQFF
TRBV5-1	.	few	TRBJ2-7	TGCGCCAGCAGCCCGCGCGAAACCCTACCCTACGAGCAGTACTTC	CASSPRETLPYEQYF
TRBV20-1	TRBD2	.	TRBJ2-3	TGCAGGCTAACGCGGGGAGGGAACACAGATACGCAGTATTTT	CRLTRGGNTDTQYF
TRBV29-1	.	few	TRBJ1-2	TGCAGCGTTGACTTGCAGGGAAACTATGGCTACACCTTC	CSVDLQGNYGYTF
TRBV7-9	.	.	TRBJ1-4	TGTGCCAGCGACCTCACCGGGGCAACTAATGAAAAACTGTTTTTT	CASDLTGATNEKLFF
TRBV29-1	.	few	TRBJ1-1	TGCGGTATCTCTGAAGCTTTCTTT	CGISEAFF
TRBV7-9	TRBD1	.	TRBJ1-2	TGTGCCAGCAGGAGAGGGACAGGGGGGAATGGCTACACCTTC	CASRRGTGGNGYTF
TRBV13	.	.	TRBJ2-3	TGTGCCAGCAGCTTAGGCCGACTAGAGATGTGGCCAGATACGCAGTATTTT	CASSLGRLEMWPDTQYF
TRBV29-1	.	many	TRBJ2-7	TGCAGCGTTGAGATTGGGGCCTCCTACGAGCAGTACTTC	CSVEIGASYEQYF